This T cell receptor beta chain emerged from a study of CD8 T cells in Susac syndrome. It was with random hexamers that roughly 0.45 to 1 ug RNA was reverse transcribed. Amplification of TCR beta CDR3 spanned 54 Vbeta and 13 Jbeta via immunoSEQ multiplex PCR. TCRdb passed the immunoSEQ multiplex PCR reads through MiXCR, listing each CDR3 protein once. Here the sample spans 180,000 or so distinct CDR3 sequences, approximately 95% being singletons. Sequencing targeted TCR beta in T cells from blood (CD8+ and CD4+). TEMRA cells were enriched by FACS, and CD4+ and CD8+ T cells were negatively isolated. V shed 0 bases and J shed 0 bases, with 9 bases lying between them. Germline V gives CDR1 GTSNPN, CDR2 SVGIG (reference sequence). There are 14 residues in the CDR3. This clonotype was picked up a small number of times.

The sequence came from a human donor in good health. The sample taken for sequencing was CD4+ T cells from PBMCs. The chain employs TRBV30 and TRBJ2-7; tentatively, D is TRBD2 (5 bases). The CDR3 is CAWSVGGSSYEQYF. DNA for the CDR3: TGTGCCTGGAGTGTGGGTGGGAGCTCCTACGAGCAGTACTTC.